The 18 T cell receptor beta chains given below trace back to one sample, sequenced in a study of technical replicates of blood from a few donors. The protocol was immunoSEQ multiplex PCR, while the TCRdb copy is restricted to in-frame clones and leaves out a portion. The sample consists of about 79,000 clones, approximately 94% of them appearing once. Sequencing used T cells isolated from PBMCs. The origin of the receptors is a human donor in good health.

This chain links TRBV29-1 with TRBJ2-2; a weak D match, TRBD1 (5 bases). This CDR3 spans 17 amino acids. Trimming cost V 4 bases and J 2 bases, with 20 bases left between them. Germline CDR1 reads SQVTM; CDR2 reads ANQGSEA. The CDR3 sequence: CSVAVPGRRGNTGELFF. The CDR3 DNA reads as TGCAGCGTTGCCGTGCCTGGCCGTAGGGGCAACACCGGGGAGCTGTTTTTT.

The chain recombines TRBV7-2 with TRBJ2-2; possible D gene TRBD2, 5 bases. With 8 bases removed from V and 0 bases from J, the gap between germline ends came to 13 bases. This CDR3 is built from 15 residues. CDR1 is SGHTA and CDR2 is FQGNSA in the germline V gene. CDR3 nucleotide sequence: TGTGCCAGCGAGGAGAGAGCGGCGAACACCGGGGAGCTGTTTTTT. Protein sequence: CASEERAANTGELFF.

A word on this clone: The limits of the CDR3 on the DNA are not certain, so only TCRdb's listed CDR3 is given. The chain employs TRBV2 and TRBJ1-4. The germline CDR1 and CDR2 sequences are SNHLY and FYNNEI. The CDR3 contains 12 residues when both ends are counted. The CDR3: CASSDSFGTGIF.

This chain uses TRBV14 with TRBJ2-7, with D uncertain. Germline loops: CDR1 SGHDN, CDR2 FVKESK. Between the trimmed V and J ends, which lost 1 base and 4 bases, there was a span of 2 bases. The CDR3 is made up of 11 amino acids. For the CDR3, the DNA is TGTGCCAGCAGCCAAGTATACGAGCAGTACTTC. This gives the protein CASSQVYEQYF.

The chain has TRBV7-6 and TRBJ1-2; D gene uncertain. The V gene's germline CDR1 is SGHVS and CDR2 FNYEAQ. This CDR3 has 14 amino acids. V lost 0 bases, J lost 1 base, and 6 bases lay in between. CDR3 coding DNA: TGTGCCAGCAGCTTAGCGGGCTTTAACTATGGCTACACCTTC. Translation gives CASSLAGFNYGYTF.

The rearrangement links TRBV11-2 to TRBJ2-7; 8 nucleotides line up with TRBD2. Trimming cost V 6 bases and J 1 base; bases outside gene matches: 8. The CDR3 covers 15 residues. Germline V gene lookup returns CDR1 SGHAT and CDR2 FQNNGV. CDR3 sequence: CASRTGLGKSYEQYF. DNA for the CDR3: TGTGCCAGCAGGACGGGACTAGGTAAATCCTACGAGCAGTACTTC.

The chain carries TRBV2 and TRBJ2-7; D is possibly TRBD1 (5 bases). This CDR3 region has 12 residues. The V and J ends lost 6 bases and 3 bases respectively, with 9 bases between them. The germline CDR1 and CDR2 sequences are SNHLY and FYNNEI. CDR3 region: CASREDIYEQYF. The DNA for the CDR3 is TGTGCCAGCAGAGAGGACATCTACGAGCAGTACTTC.

This clone was observed once. The chain combines TRBV4-1 with TRBJ2-7; 14 positions match TRBD2. V was clipped by 4 bases and J by 0 bases; unmatched bases: 2. The V gene's germline CDR1 is MGHRA and CDR2 YSYEKL. The CDR3 is 16 residues long. The CDR3 DNA is TGCGCCAGCAGCCGGGGGACTAGCGGGAGCTCCTACGAGCAGTACTTC. Residues: CASSRGTSGSSYEQYF.

V usage is TRBV11-2 and J usage is TRBJ2-1, with 10 bases matching TRBD1. Germline-derived CDR1 and CDR2 are SGHAT and FQNNGV. The CDR3 totals 15 residues. V shed 6 bases, J shed 8 bases, and the junction held 10 bases outside the gene matches. CDR3 residues: CASRKVGGQGHEQFF. The CDR3 nucleotides are TGTGCCAGCAGAAAAGTCGGGGGACAGGGGCATGAGCAGTTCTTC.

This clone occurred once. Additional DNA sequences in this sample encode the identical CDR3. V and J are TRBV5-1 and TRBJ2-3, with D unresolved. Trimming pared 0 bases from V and 6 bases from J, leaving 5 bases between. The germline CDR1 and CDR2 sequences are SGHRS and YFSETQ. This CDR3 has 12 residues. The CDR3 nucleotides are TGCGCCAGCAGCTTGGCTGGCGATACGCAGTATTTT. It is translated as CASSLAGDTQYF.

V is TRBV2 and J is TRBJ2-2, with D unclear. The CDR3 runs to 12 residues. V lost 5 bases and J 6 bases, leaving 7 bases between the germline ends. Per germline, CDR1 SNHLY and CDR2 FYNNEI. The CDR3 DNA reads as TGTGCCAGCAGTTCGTCGGCCGGGGAGCTGTTTTTT. This codes for CASSSSAGELFF.

The table lists this clone with a count of one. The chain is built from TRBV7-2 and TRBJ2-5, with 7 bases that match TRBD1. From germline, CDR1 is SGHTA and CDR2 FQGNSA. V lost 5 bases, J lost 2 bases, and 8 bases stayed unmatched. This CDR3 has 15 amino acids. The CDR3 sequence is CASSRQGWGQETQYF. The CDR3 region has the DNA TGTGCCAGCAGCAGACAGGGTTGGGGTCAAGAGACCCAGTACTTC. Together with reference TRBV7-2 and TRBJ2-5, the CDR3 gives the full variable domain: GAGVSQSPSNKVTEKGKDVELRCDPISGHTALYWYRQSLGQGLEFLIYFQGNSAPDKSGLPSDRFSAERTGGSVSTLTIQRTQQEDSAVYLCASSRQGWGQETQYFGPGTRLLVL.

The genes are TRBV29-1 and TRBJ1-2, with 12 positions matching TRBD1. Germline CDR1 and CDR2: SQVTM and ANQGSEA. This CDR3 region has 14 residues. Trimming cost V 4 bases and J 6 bases; bases outside gene matches: 6. DNA of the CDR3: TGCAGCGTTGGAAACCGGGACAGGGGGCATGGCTACACCTTC. It specifies CSVGNRDRGHGYTF.

The chain recombines TRBV6-5 with TRBJ2-7; D might be TRBD1 (6 bases). Per germline, CDR1 MNHEY and CDR2 SVGAGI. The V and J ends lost 0 bases and 2 bases respectively, with 11 bases between them. The CDR3 extends over 15 amino acids. CDR3 sequence (DNA): TGTGCCAGCAGTTACTCGATACAGGGCCCCTACGAGCAGTACTTC. Translated, it gives CASSYSIQGPYEQYF.

The gene calls are TRBV5-4 and TRBJ2-7; D is possibly TRBD1 (5 bases). Germline-derived CDR1 and CDR2 are SGHNT and YYREEE (reference sequence). The V end lost 1 base, the J end lost 2 bases, and 10 bases lay between the germline ends. The CDR3 contains 14 residues. Written as DNA, the CDR3 is TGTGCCAGCAGCTTGATGGACACCCCCTACGAGCAGTACTTC. This codes for CASSLMDTPYEQYF.

The CDR3 sequence is CASSLLDRTINQPQHF. Written as DNA, the CDR3 is TGTGCCAGCAGCTTGTTGGACAGGACCATAAATCAGCCCCAGCATTTT. The V call is TRBV5-8, the J call TRBJ1-5; 7 bases are shared with TRBD1. The germline V gene has CDR1 SGHTS and CDR2 YDEGEE. The CDR3 has 16 residues. Trimming took 1 base from V and 4 from J; bases not matched to a gene: 8.

The chain has TRBV30 and TRBJ1-2; D remains unclear. Germline lookup yields CDR1 GTSNPN and CDR2 SVGIG (reference sequence). The CDR3 is 11 residues long. Trimming left V 5 bases short and J 2 bases short, with 6 bases between. This CDR3 is CAWFRNYGYTF. DNA of the CDR3: TGTGCCTGGTTCAGGAACTATGGCTACACCTTC.

The chain is built from TRBV2 and TRBJ2-5, with TRBD1 as a possible D gene (6 bases). Per germline, CDR1 SNHLY and CDR2 FYNNEI. The V and J ends lost 5 bases and 5 bases respectively, with 12 bases between them. The CDR3 runs to 13 residues. In DNA, the CDR3 is TGTGCCAGCAGTTCCACAGGGCAGGAGACCCAGTACTTC. It is translated as CASSSTGQETQYF.